A single T cell receptor (beta chain) is shown here with its context. Sequencing was performed with immunoSEQ multiplex PCR; in TCRdb, only in-frame clones are kept and a portion is missing. Of about 120,000 clones in the sample, around 89% are singletons; the top ten hold about 3.3%. The sample originates from a study of T cell responses to AZD1222 COVID-19 vaccine. CDR1 LGHDT and CDR2 YNNKEL come from the germline V gene (reference sequence). CDR3 length: 15 amino acids. Unmatched junction bases numbered 10, after V lost 4 bases and J lost 7 bases. The J gene is TRBJ2-1, the V gene TRBV3-1 (or the pseudogene TRBV3-2); 7 bases agree with TRBD1. This clonotype was obtained from an adult who received the AZD1222 COVID-19 vaccine. Here the sequenced sample was peripheral blood, taken 28 days after the second AZD1222 dose. In DNA, the CDR3 is TGTGCCAGCAGCCTTAGACAGGGAGTCTTAAATGAGCAGTTCTTC. Amino acid sequence: CASSLRQGVLNEQFF.